This T cell receptor (beta chain) was captured in a study of T-cell memory formation after mild COVID-19 (dated by TCRdb to about 2021). For the wider study: TCR sequence clusters from the two donors were found to be largely donor specific. T-cell clones expanding and contracting after mild COVID-19 in a couple of donors were tracked by longitudinal TCRalpha and TCRbeta repertoire sequencing. The cohort was made up of two young adult volunteers, one female and one male, who were previously healthy. Here is what the overall study found, with its caveats: Whether the second-wave clones peaking on day 37 were SARS-CoV-2 specific was not confirmed. Only two mild cases were covered in the study, and larger cohorts including severe cases with pre-infection samples were considered necessary. Some responding clones were detected in pre-infection memory, suggesting pre-existing cross-reactive memory T cells joined the SARS-CoV-2 response. Contracting CD4+ clones appeared mostly in the CM and EM memory subsets, whereas CD8+ clones were enriched in EMRA. Clones contracting from day 15 to 85 had balanced CD4/CD8 phenotypes, while a second wave expanding from day 15 to 37 was biased towards CD4+.

This clonotype has more than one count but fewer than ten. What antigen it recognizes has not been identified. No base-level quality is on record; no much larger clone is a single base apart. The instrument given in TCRdb is Illumina NovaSeq 6000. TCRalpha and TCRbeta cDNA libraries were constructed by 5'RACE with constant-segment primers, with sample barcodes and unique molecular identifiers being introduced. RNA was extracted from every sample with Trizol reagent. Libraries were amplified in two PCR steps, with a second sample barcode and Illumina TruSeq adapters added in the second step. Sequencing of libraries was performed on an Illumina NovaSeq with 2 x 150 bp paired-end reads. On the authors' methods: Demultiplexing of reads and collapsing into UMI-guided consensus sequences were performed with migec v1.2.7. Using mixcr v2.1.11, UMI consensuses were aligned to TRA and TRB V and J templates and then assembled into clonotypes. Expanded or contracted clonotypes were those called significant by both edgeR and NoisET, with noise models trained on biological replicates. edgeR calls used a false discovery rate-adjusted p below 0.01 and a log2 fold-change threshold of 1. As an exploratory analysis of dynamics, max-normalized trajectories of the 1000 most abundant clonotypes were examined with PCA combined with hierarchical clustering. Separately sequenced CD4+ and CD8+ repertoires were used to assign a CD4 or CD8 phenotype to each responding clone. TCRdb took the public reads, trimmed them with fastp at Q25, ran MiXCR for clone calling and kept in-frame beta chains. Merged by CDR3 protein, the rows form single entries marked with the most common genes and DNA. The V and J calls here are based on TCRdb, not the publication. Here the sample has roughly 340,000 distinct CDR3 sequences; 20% to 25% occur a single time. Approximately 22% of the sample is in the top ten clones.

Taken from the germline V gene (reference sequence), the CDR1 and CDR2 loops are SEHNR and FQNEAQ. From the cysteine up to the phenylalanine, the CDR3 has a length of 14 residues. Only the CDR3 DNA stays, 42 bases, in frame from base 1. Trimming leaves V shorter by 5 bases and J shorter by 6 bases, with the junction holding 9 bases beyond the gene matches. Ficoll-Paque density gradient centrifugation was the method used to isolate PBMCs. The rearrangement combines TRBV7-9 with TRBJ1-1; 7 nucleotides in the junction match TRBD1. This TCR was recovered from a man between 18 and 35 years old who had mild COVID-19 (a few samples of this study predate the infection). The sample titles of this study are shuffled in the database, so cell type and time point are left out; the donor was told from shared clones. Specimen: PBMCs or a T cell subset sorted from them (not recorded which). The CDR3 reads CASSPNTGVSEAFF. The nucleotides are TGTGCCAGCAGCCCGAATACAGGGGTATCTGAAGCTTTCTTT.